The entry below describes one T cell receptor (beta chain). The source of the sample is a study of T cells expressing NK-cell markers. TCRdb re-called the 5' RACE reads; one entry per CDR3 protein, DNA not given. This sample's clone table lists hundreds of thousands of distinct CDR3 sequences. Germline CDR1 MDHEN, CDR2 SYDVKM. CDR3 length equals 15 residues. J is TRBJ2-6 and V is TRBV28. Input material: blood T cells: a sorted CD56 or NKG2C T cell subset, CD4+ or CD8+ T cells, or bulk PBMC T cells (not recorded which). The clonotype comes from a woman aged 18-69 years in good health. CDR3 region: CASLETPSGANVLTF.